This T cell receptor (beta chain) came from a study of T-cell reconstitution after alpha-beta-depleted transplantation in children. This clonotype was seen at least ten times. The antigen is unknown. Notes on the study in general: The origin of alpha-beta T cells about two months after transplant was reportedly several hundred expanded graft clones. When one year had passed after transplant, most T-cell counts and diversity came from newly produced T cells. The study traced high day-60 TCRbeta diversity in some patients to surviving recipient T cells and thymic progenitors.

This CDR3 contains 15 residues. Germline values: CDR1 SGHAT, CDR2 FQNNGV. Trimming at V came to 8 bases and at J to 8 bases, leaving 14 bases not matched to a gene. Molecular barcoding with unique molecular identifiers was used for the TCRbeta library. TCRdb re-called the PCR reads through MiXCR, storing one row per CDR3 protein. The table records nearly 200,000 distinct CDR3 sequences, approximately 6.8% of them present only once. J is TRBJ2-1 and V is TRBV11-2, with 8 bases aligning to TRBD2. The sequence was collected from a girl less than two years old with combined immunodeficiency, due to receive a stem cell transplant. The sequenced sample was PBMCs, obtained before TCRalphabeta/CD19-depleted stem cell transplant. The DNA for the CDR3 is TGTGCCAGCGGTCTTGGAGCGGGGGAGGAAGATGAGCAGTTCTTC. This sequence encodes CASGLGAGEEDEQFF. The full variable domain, in which reference TRBV11-2 and TRBJ2-1 provide the parts outside the CDR3, is EAGVAQSPRYKIIEKRQSVAFWCNPISGHATLYWYQQILGQGPKLLIQFQNNGVVDDSQLPKDRFSAERLKGVDSTLKIQPAKLEDSAVYLCASGLGAGEEDEQFFGPGTRLTVL.